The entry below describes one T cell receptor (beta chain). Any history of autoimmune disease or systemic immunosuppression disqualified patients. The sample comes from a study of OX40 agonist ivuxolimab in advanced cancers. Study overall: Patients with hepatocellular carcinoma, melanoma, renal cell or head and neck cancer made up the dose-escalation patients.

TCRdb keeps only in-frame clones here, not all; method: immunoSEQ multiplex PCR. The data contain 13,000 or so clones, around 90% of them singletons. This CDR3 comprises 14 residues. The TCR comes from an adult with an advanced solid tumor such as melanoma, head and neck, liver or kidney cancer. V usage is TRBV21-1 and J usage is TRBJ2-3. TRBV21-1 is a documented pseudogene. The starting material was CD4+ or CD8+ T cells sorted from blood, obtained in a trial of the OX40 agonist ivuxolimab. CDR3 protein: CASSKKFGKDTQYF. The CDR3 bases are TGTGCCAGCAGCAAAAAGTTCGGAAAAGATACGCAGTATTTT.